This TCR beta chain was observed in a study of shared clonotypes between healthy human individuals. The naive CD8 fraction comprised CD45RO-negative cells positively selected for CCR7 and excluded terminally differentiated effector memory CD45RA+ cells. The germline gives CDR1 MDHEN, CDR2 SYDVKM. There are 15 residues in the CDR3. V lost 5 bases to trimming and J lost 6 bases; unmatched junction nucleotides: 9. Using immunoSEQ multiplex PCR, the repertoire was profiled, and TCRdb retains in-frame clones only, with some absent. The sample carries around 1.9 million clones, around 95% recorded once. This TCR came from a man aged 18 to 29 in good health. Some clones in this sample may be carry-over from other donors' samples. The genes are TRBV28 and TRBJ2-2; TRBD2 matches at 7 bases. The sample was naive CD8+ T cells from PBMCs. CDR3 DNA sequence: TGTGCCAGCAGTCCCCGGGACTACCCCGCCGGGGAGCTGTTTTTT. Encoded protein: CASSPRDYPAGELFF. Full variable domain (missing parts from reference TRBV28 and TRBJ2-2): DVKVTQSSRYLVKRTGEKVFLECVQDMDHENMFWYRQDPGLGLRLIYFSYDVKMKEKGDIPEGYSVSREKKERFSLILESASTNQTSMYLCASSPRDYPAGELFFGEGSRLTVL.